One sample yielded the 9 T cell receptor beta chains listed below, sequenced in a study of blood T cell repertoires in COVID-19 (dated by TCRdb to the early 2020s). The library was produced with the immunoSEQ multiplex PCR assay. Entries here come from immuneACCESS through TCRdb and include only in-frame sequences with V and J called. Some clones fail to appear in such tables; in the studies checked, an unresolved V gene covers under half of the shortfall, and the cause of the remainder is unknown. For this sample there are about 490,000 clones; 70% to 90% appear just once. Approximately 2.9% of the sample rests with the top ten. Material: peripheral blood. The receptors come from a human donor in a cohort sampled during active COVID-19.

V is TRBV6-4 and J is TRBJ1-2, with unresolved D. CDR1 MRHNA and CDR2 SNTAGT come from the germline V gene. The CDR3 totals 14 residues. V lost 6 bases and J 1 base, leaving 12 bases between the germline ends. CDR3 sequence reads: CASSPRGNNYGYTF. CDR3 sequence (DNA): TGTGCCAGCAGCCCCCGCGGGAATAACTATGGCTACACCTTC.

V gene TRBV9 combines with J gene TRBJ1-1, with D unresolved. Per the germline V gene, CDR1 is SGDLS and CDR2 is YYNGEE. The length of the CDR3 is 15 residues. The V gene lost 0 bases and the J gene lost 2 bases, with 11 bases spanning the gap. The CDR3 reads CASSVGSRGNTEAFF. Here the CDR3 DNA reads TGTGCCAGCAGCGTAGGTAGTCGGGGTAACACTGAAGCTTTCTTT.

This clone was seen a single time. This chain connects TRBV5-1 to TRBJ2-4, with 8 positions matching TRBD1. The V segment lost 2 bases and the J segment 10 bases; nucleotides outside the gene matches: 11. The CDR3 covers 15 residues. The germline V gene encodes CDR1 SGHRS and CDR2 YFSETQ. The CDR3, as DNA: TGCGCCAGCAGCTTTAGGCAGGGGGCTCGTCGAATTCAGTACTTC. Its translation is CASSFRQGARRIQYF.

J is TRBJ2-2 and V is TRBV30, with 7 bases lining up with TRBD1. Germline-derived CDR1 and CDR2 are GTSNPN and SVGIG (reference sequence). With 2 bases clipped from V and 3 bases from J, the junction kept 6 bases outside the gene matches. The CDR3 contains 15 residues. Written as DNA, the CDR3 is TGTGCCTGGAGTCTTCTGACAGGGTACACCGGGGAGCTGTTTTTT. It encodes CAWSLLTGYTGELFF.

This chain links TRBV7-2 with TRBJ2-3, with D possibly matching TRBD2 (6 bases). The ends were cut back, 5 bases at V and 4 bases at J, with 22 bases in the middle. The CDR3 has 17 residues. Germline-derived CDR1 and CDR2 are SGHTA and FQGNSA. The DNA for the CDR3 is TGTGCCAGCAGCCGGGGGTTGCTTTTTTTATTTCCAGATACGCAGTATTTT. The encoded protein is CASSRGLLFLFPDTQYF.

V usage is TRBV4-2 and J usage is TRBJ1-1; no firm D call. Per the germline V gene, CDR1 is LGHNA and CDR2 is YNFKEQ. The V and J ends lost 3 bases and 1 base respectively, with 12 bases between them. This CDR3 spans 15 amino acids. This CDR3 reads CASSHSYLQNTEAFF. The CDR3 DNA follows: TGTGCCAGCAGCCATAGCTACCTGCAGAACACTGAAGCTTTCTTT.

The V call is TRBV11-2, the J call TRBJ2-2, with 9 bases lining up with TRBD2. This CDR3 is built from 17 residues. Germline CDR1 is SGHAT and CDR2 is FQNNGV. The V gene end was trimmed by 1 base and the J gene end by 6 bases; junction bases not matched to a gene: 9. The CDR3 is CASSLVSAGGRSGELFF. In nucleotides, the CDR3 is TGTGCCAGCAGCTTAGTTTCTGCGGGAGGGAGGTCCGGGGAGCTGTTTTTT.

V gene TRBV7-9 combines with J gene TRBJ2-5; D remains unclear. Germline assignment: CDR1 SEHNR and CDR2 FQNEAQ (reference sequence). The CDR3 runs to 13 residues. The V gene lost 9 bases and the J gene lost 1 base, with 12 bases spanning the gap. The CDR3: CASKIVPQETQYF. The CDR3 nucleotides are TGTGCCAGTAAAATAGTGCCCCAAGAGACCCAGTACTTC.

This clone was observed once. J is TRBJ1-1 and V is TRBV7-6; perhaps TRBD1 as D (5 bases). Germline loops: CDR1 SGHVS, CDR2 FNYEAQ. There are 17 residues in the CDR3. Trimming took 4 bases from V and 6 from J, leaving 24 bases between them. CDR3 DNA: TGTGCCAGCAGCTCCCCCGCGGAGAACCTGGGGCTCGCTGAAGCTTTCTTT. It codes for CASSSPAENLGLAEAFF.